A selection of T cell receptor beta chains follows, all from one sample in a study of IL-17A CD8 T cells in psoriatic arthritis synovium. Libraries were prepared by immunoSEQ multiplex PCR; TCRdb keeps only in-frame clonotypes and omits some of them. The sample gives 2,000 to 3,000 clones, 72% of which show up once; around 15% is in the top ten. Sequenced sample: memory CD8+ T cells from synovial fluid. The source of these receptors is a human donor with psoriatic arthritis. Both conserved end residues are part of each CDR3. The D gene is left open where the match is weak. Not all rows give a size; the values are once, few, many and, for expanded clones, a class.

size | J | D | V | DNA | CDR3
. | TRBJ2-7 | . | TRBV10-3 | TGTGCCATCAGTGAGGGGTCATTCTACGAGCAGTACTTC | CAISEGSFYEQYF
. | TRBJ2-1 | . | TRBV7-9 | TGTGCCAGCAGCTTAGTGGGCACCAATGAGCAGTTCTTC | CASSLVGTNEQFF
. | TRBJ2-1 | TRBD2 | TRBV5-1 | TGCGCCAGCAGCTTATTAATCCGCGGGGGGGCCAACAATGAGCAGTTCTTC | CASSLLIRGGANNEQFF
. | TRBJ2-5 | . | TRBV27 | TGTGCCAGCAGTTTGGATTGGGTCAGCCAAGAGACCCAGTACTTC | CASSLDWVSQETQYF
. | TRBJ2-4 | TRBD1 | TRBV6-1 | TGTGCCAGCCTGGGACAGGGCTTGTTAAACATTCAGTACTTC | CASLGQGLLNIQYF
. | TRBJ2-4 | . | TRBV5-6 | TGTGCCAGCAGCTTGGTAGCCAAAAACATTCAGTACTTC | CASSLVAKNIQYF
. | TRBJ2-2 | TRBD2 | TRBV19 | TGTGCCAGTAGAGCCCCGGGACTACCGAAGACCGGGGAGCTGTTTTTT | CASRAPGLPKTGELFF
. | TRBJ2-1 | . | TRBV10-3 | TGTGCCATCAGTCCCCAGACAGTAAACGTCTACAATGAGCAGTTCTTC | CAISPQTVNVYNEQFF
. | TRBJ1-2 | . | TRBV5-4 | TGTGCCAGCAGCTTGATGGCCCTAAACTATGGCTACACCTTC | CASSLMALNYGYTF
. | TRBJ1-2 | . | TRBV27 | TGTGCCAGCAGCCCTCAGGGTCCCAACTATGGCTACACCTTC | CASSPQGPNYGYTF
few | TRBJ1-2 | . | TRBV20-1 | TGCAGTGCTAGGTTAGGGCACGGCTACACCTTC | CSARLGHGYTF
. | TRBJ2-3 | . | TRBV25-1 | TGTGCCAGCAGTGCGAGCAGTCTCACAGATACGCAGTATTTT | CASSASSLTDTQYF
once | TRBJ2-3 | TRBD2 | TRBV5-4 | TGTGCCAGCAGCTTGGACCTCATCCCCATAGCGGGGGGGCCCACAGATACGCAGTATTTT | CASSLDLIPIAGGPTDTQYF
. | TRBJ2-3 | . | TRBV4-2 | TGTGCCAGCAGCCTCGCGACTACGGATACGCAGTATTTT | CASSLATTDTQYF
. | TRBJ2-3 | TRBD2 | TRBV30 | TGTGCCTGTGACCTGAGCGGGGGGGCAGATACGCAGTATTTT | CACDLSGGADTQYF
. | TRBJ1-1 | . | TRBV19 | TGTGCCAGTAGTATATACGGGCCCAGAAGGTCTGAAGCTTTCTTT | CASSIYGPRRSEAFF
once | TRBJ2-7 | . | TRBV11-1 | TGTGCCAGCAGCTTAGCCGGGGCCGGATATAGCGAGCAGTACTTC | CASSLAGAGYSEQYF
. | TRBJ2-5 | . | TRBV11-2 | TGTGCCAGCAGCTTGTCCTCGGGGTTGGAGACCCAGTACTTC | CASSLSSGLETQYF
. | TRBJ1-1 | . | TRBV2 | TGTGCCAGCATCCACGGGACTGAAGCTTTCTTT | CASIHGTEAFF
. | TRBJ2-5 | . | TRBV6-5 | TGTGCCAGCAGTTACTCGGAGGGGGAGACCCAGTACTTC | CASSYSEGETQYF
. | TRBJ2-3 | TRBD2 | TRBV2 | TGTGCCAGCAGAGACCTTAGCGGGGGTGGAGATACGCAGTATTTT | CASRDLSGGGDTQYF
. | TRBJ2-2 | . | TRBV10-3 | TGTGCCATCAGGGGCCATTCGAACACCGGGGAGCTGTTTTTT | CAIRGHSNTGELFF
. | TRBJ2-3 | . | TRBV5-6 | TGTGCCAGCAGCTCTCCCCCTGCAGGAGATACGCAGTATTTT | CASSSPPAGDTQYF
few | TRBJ1-1 | . | TRBV5-1 | TGCGCCAGCAGCTTGGCCGGGTTGAATGAAGCTTTCTTT | CASSLAGLNEAFF
. | TRBJ2-3 | TRBD2 | TRBV9 | TGTGCCAGCAGCTCTCCCATTGCCCTAGCGGACAGCACAGATACGCAGTATTTT | CASSSPIALADSTDTQYF
. | TRBJ1-5 | . | TRBV4-2 | TGTGCCAGCAGCCAAGAAGGGGCGGCCAATCAGCCCCAGCATTTT | CASSQEGAANQPQHF
few | TRBJ1-1 | . | TRBV11-2 | TGTGCCAGCAGCTTAGGTGGGATGGGCACTGAAGCTTTCTTT | CASSLGGMGTEAFF
. | TRBJ2-7 | . | TRBV10-1 | TGCGCCAGCAGTGATGTGAGGGATCCGGCGTACGAGCAGTACTTC | CASSDVRDPAYEQYF
few | TRBJ1-1 | . | TRBV5-1 | TGCGCCAGCAGCCCCGGGCAGGATAACACTGAAGCTTTCTTT | CASSPGQDNTEAFF
. | TRBJ1-1 | . | TRBV10-1 | TGCGCCACTAAGGGAGCGAACACTGAAGCTTTCTTT | CATKGANTEAFF
. | TRBJ2-7 | TRBD1 | TRBV19 | TGTGCCAGTAGCCTCAGGGGGTACGAGCAGTACTTC | CASSLRGYEQYF